These T cell receptor beta chains were read from a single sample in a study of blood T cell repertoires in COVID-19. Clones were read by immunoSEQ multiplex PCR, and TCRdb kept only the in-frame ones, dropping some. The sample shows about 200,000 clones, roughly four fifths of them seen only once. Specimen: PBMCs or T cells enriched from blood (not recorded which). All receptors come from a man aged 40-49 years who had recovered from COVID-19. CDR3s include the opening cysteine and the closing phenylalanine or tryptophan. The D gene is left open where the match is weak. Expanded clones are given a class, and other clones once, few, many or no size at all.

- TRBJ1-5 TRBV7-9 - TGTGCCAGCAGCTCTAGCCCCCAACAGCCCCAGCATTTT CASSSSPQQPQHF
- TRBJ1-2 TRBV12-3/TRBV12-4 once TGTGCCAGCAGTTTTCGGGGGAACTATGGCTACACCTTC CASSFRGNYGYTF
TRBD1 TRBJ1-4 TRBV5-1 - TGCGCCAGCAGCCTCCGGACAGGGCCGACTAATGAAAAACTGTTTTTT CASSLRTGPTNEKLFF
- TRBJ1-3 TRBV6-2/TRBV6-3 - TGTGCCAGCAGTTACTCGACGTGGGCAATTCCCAAATCCTCTGGAAACACCATATATTTT CASSYSTWAIPKSSGNTIYF
TRBD1 TRBJ1-2 TRBV2 - TGTGCCAGCAACCTTAATTTGGGACAGTTCTATGGCTACACCTTC CASNLNLGQFYGYTF
TRBD1 TRBJ2-1 TRBV27 - TGTGCCAGCAGTTCCGACCGGACAGGGGCCAATGAGCAGTTCTTC CASSSDRTGANEQFF
- TRBJ2-4 TRBV7-2 - TGTGCCAGCAGCCTCCGACTGCGGGACATTCAGTACTTC CASSLRLRDIQYF
- TRBJ2-3 TRBV19 - TGTGCCAGTAGTATACAGGGCGGTGTCGTGGATACGCAGTATTTT CASSIQGGVVDTQYF
TRBD1 TRBJ2-7 TRBV27 - TGTGCCAGCAGTAGGACAGGGGTTGGCTACGAGCAGTACTTC CASSRTGVGYEQYF
- TRBJ2-1 TRBV6-4 - TGTGCCAGCAGTGAGACCGCGGGCGGACATGAGCAGTTCTTC CASSETAGGHEQFF
TRBD1 TRBJ2-7 TRBV29-1 - TGCAGCGTTGGTGACAGGGGGCGCAGGGAAAGGTCTGAGCAGTACTTC CSVGDRGRRERSEQYF
TRBD1 TRBJ1-5 TRBV28 once TGTGCCAGCAGCACAGGGGTCGGTCAGCCCCAGCATTTT CASSTGVGQPQHF
- TRBJ2-2 TRBV5-8 - TGTGCCAGCAGCTCCGGGGTGTTATTGCATCACACCGGGGAGCTGTTTTTT CASSSGVLLHHTGELFF
- TRBJ1-1 TRBV28 - TGTGCCAGCAGTGTCCCGGCTGAAGCTTTCTTT CASSVPAEAFF
- TRBJ1-2 TRBV19 - TGTGCCAGTAGTGTTAAATCAGGGTACGGCTACACCTTC CASSVKSGYGYTF
TRBD1 TRBJ2-2 TRBV19 - TGTGCCAGTAGTGCCGACAGGGGACGGACCGGGGAGCTGTTTTTT CASSADRGRTGELFF
TRBD1 TRBJ1-2 TRBV2 - TGTGCCAGCAGCGGACAGGGGGCGTTTGAAGGCTACACCTTC CASSGQGAFEGYTF
- TRBJ1-1 TRBV9 few TGTGCCAGCAGCTATAATTCGGCGGGTGGGACTGAAGCTTTCTTT CASSYNSAGGTEAFF
TRBD2 TRBJ2-3 TRBV5-4 once TGTGCCAGCAGCTTGGCCGGGGGGTTAGATACGCAGTATTTT CASSLAGGLDTQYF
- TRBJ2-5 TRBV2 - TGTGCCACCGGGGGTAGCGCCGAGACCCAGTACTTC CATGGSAETQYF
- TRBJ2-5 TRBV7-2 - TGTGCCAGCAGCTCCAGGGTCCAAGAGACCCAGTACTTC CASSSRVQETQYF
- TRBJ1-1 TRBV7-9 many TGTGCCAGCAGCTACTATTCTATGAACACTGAAGCTTTCTTT CASSYYSMNTEAFF
- TRBJ1-1 TRBV21-1 - TGTGCCAGCAGCGGGACAGGGAGTGAAGCTTTCTTT CASSGTGSEAFF
- TRBJ1-1 TRBV7-2 - TGTGCCAGCAAAGGACACTGGAACACTGAAGCTTTCTTT CASKGHWNTEAFF
- TRBJ2-2 TRBV4-3 - TGCGCCAGCAGCCAAGTTCAGGGGTACACCGGGGAGCTGTTTTTT CASSQVQGYTGELFF
- TRBJ2-2 TRBV30 - TGTGCCTGGGCCCTGGGGGGGCAGAACACCGGGGAGCTGTTTTTT CAWALGGQNTGELFF
TRBD1 TRBJ2-7 TRBV2 - TGTGCCAGCAGGGGGGATCCCGGGACAGGGGGAATCGAGCAGTACTTC CASRGDPGTGGIEQYF
TRBD1 TRBJ1-5 TRBV7-9 - TGTGCCAGCAGCGTAGGACAGGGCCAGCCCCAGCATTTT CASSVGQGQPQHF
- TRBJ2-3 TRBV14 - TGTGCCAGCAGCCAATTGGCGGGATTTGGAGTGGATACGCAGTATTTT CASSQLAGFGVDTQYF
TRBD1 TRBJ1-5 TRBV11-2 - TGTGCCAGCAGCTTAACAGGGGAGGCCAATCAGCCCCAGCATTTT CASSLTGEANQPQHF
TRBD1 TRBJ1-2 TRBV5-6 few TGTGCCAGCAGCTTGGTAGGGGGCCGGGATGGCTACACCTTC CASSLVGGRDGYTF
- TRBJ1-1 TRBV5-1 - TGCGCCAGCAGAATGCAGTCGAACACTGAAGCTTTCTTT CASRMQSNTEAFF
- TRBJ1-1 TRBV3-1/TRBV3-2 few TGTGCCAGCAGCCAAGAGGGACGGGGGGACACTGAAGCTTTCTTT CASSQEGRGDTEAFF
- TRBJ1-2 TRBV7-2 - TGTGCCAGCAGCCCCGCGAAGGGGCTAGGTGGCTACACCTTC CASSPAKGLGGYTF
TRBD1 TRBJ1-1 TRBV28 - TGTGCCAGCATCCCCGGGACAGGGGTGGGGAACACTGAAGCTTTCTTT CASIPGTGVGNTEAFF
- TRBJ2-3 TRBV28 once TGTGCCAGCAGCCCGGGGGGCGCGGCAGATACGCAGTATTTT CASSPGGAADTQYF
- TRBJ1-2 TRBV7-2 - TGTGCCAGCAGCTTAGAGGAGGAGTATGGCTACACCTTC CASSLEEEYGYTF
- TRBJ1-2 TRBV18 - TGTGCCAGCTCACCAACGACAGTAAAATACTATGGCTACACCTTC CASSPTTVKYYGYTF
- TRBJ1-5 TRBV5-8 - TGTGCCAGCAGCTTTTTTAGGGACACTAGCAATCAGCCCCAGCATTTT CASSFFRDTSNQPQHF
TRBD1 TRBJ2-7 TRBV27 once TGTGCCAGCAGACAGGGGGCTTTTTACGAGCAGTACTTC CASRQGAFYEQYF
TRBD2 TRBJ2-7 TRBV9 - TGTGCCAGCAGCGTGACGCCGGGACTAGCATCGGGCGAGCAGTACTTC CASSVTPGLASGEQYF